This T cell receptor (beta chain) originates from a study of PD-1 blockade in classical Hodgkin lymphoma. Overall study results and limits: Those starting nivolumab under 1 year post-ASCT were excluded. Causes of the repertoire differences remain undefined, possibly disease activity or prior therapy. Reports indicated that newly diagnosed patients had lower baseline TCR diversity than healthy donors did.

With regard to this clone: Its antigen is as yet unknown.

Exposure to brentuximab vedotin varied, and each patient had relapsed following autologous stem cell transplantation. The CDR3 totals 14 residues. The V gene's germline CDR1 is SGDLS and CDR2 YYNGEE. Between the trimmed V and J ends, which lost 4 bases and 5 bases, there was a span of 15 bases. Assay: immunoSEQ multiplex PCR; the TCRdb copy retains only in-frame clones and omits some. The profile shows about 25,000 clones, 85% to 90% of them singletons. The TCR sequence derives from a human donor with classical Hodgkin lymphoma. This specimen consisted of peripheral blood mononuclear cells (PBMCs), obtained at baseline. The rearrangement joins TRBV9 to TRBJ1-1; possible D gene TRBD1, 6 bases. In DNA form, the CDR3 reads TGTGCCAGCAGCCCCACGACAGGTCGGACTGAAGCTTTCTTT. This translates into CASSPTTGRTEAFF.